The entry that follows covers one T cell receptor beta chain sequence. The sample holds other DNA sequences that translate to the same CDR3. The record originates from a study of shared clonotypes between healthy human individuals. Germline V CDR1 and CDR2: SGHNT, YYREEE (reference sequence). V gave up 4 bases and J gave up 3 bases; unmatched junction bases: 4. CDR3 length: 16 residues. Only in-frame clones appear in the TCRdb table, and some are missing; sequencing was by immunoSEQ multiplex PCR. Of a few hundred thousand clones in the sample, around 79% were seen once. The chain is built from TRBV5-4 and TRBJ2-3, with 14 bases aligning to TRBD2. The clonotype originates from a young man in good health. Material for sequencing was memory CD4+ T cells sorted from blood. Subset given: CD45RA-negative fraction. The CDR3 protein is CASSRGLAGVTDTQYF. The CDR3 DNA reads as TGTGCCAGCAGCAGGGGACTAGCGGGAGTAACAGATACGCAGTATTTT.